The rows below give T cell receptor beta chains drawn from one sample of a study of T-cell memory formation after mild COVID-19. Each CDR3 protein is one row after TCRdb ran MiXCR on the 5' RACE reads. This table holds 220,000 or so distinct CDR3 sequences, around 9.5% found once. Material for sequencing was PBMCs or a T cell subset sorted from them (not recorded which). The source of these receptors is a man aged 18 to 35 who had mild COVID-19 (a few samples of this study predate the infection). Cell type and time point are not known. The CDR3 runs from the conserved cysteine through the conserved F or W. D genes are given only for firm matches. Clone size is shown for a subset of rows, as once, few, many or a class of expanded clone.

.,.,TRBJ1-6,TRBV5-1,TGCGCCAGCAGCTCCTCCGGGCCGCATAATTCACCCCTCCACTTT,CASSSSGPHNSPLHF
.,.,TRBJ2-3,TRBV6-1,TGTGCCAGCAGCGCAACTAATGTACCCCCAGGTACGCAGTATTTT,CASSATNVPPGTQYF
.,.,TRBJ2-2,TRBV24-1,TGTGCCACCAGTGACCCAGCCGCGAACACCGGGGAGCTGTTTTTT,CATSDPAANTGELFF
.,.,TRBJ2-1,TRBV19,TGTGCCAGTAGTCCCCGACTAGGCTCGAACGGAGAGCAGTTCTTC,CASSPRLGSNGEQFF
.,TRBD2,TRBJ2-1,TRBV7-3,TGTGCCAGCAGCTCAGGGACTAGCGTTTACAATGAGCAGTTCTTC,CASSSGTSVYNEQFF
.,TRBD1,TRBJ1-1,TRBV4-3,TGCGCCAGCAGCCAGGACAGGGCGAACACTGAAGCTTTCTTT,CASSQDRANTEAFF
.,TRBD1,TRBJ1-5,TRBV13,TGTGCCAGCAGCCATCCGGGACAGGGGGGGAATCAGCCCCAGCATTTT,CASSHPGQGGNQPQHF
few,.,TRBJ2-5,TRBV18,TGTGCCAGCTCACCGGCCCGAATAGAGACCCAGTACTTC,CASSPARIETQYF
few,TRBD2,TRBJ2-4,TRBV5-1,TGCGCCAGCAGCTTGGGGCTTAGCGGGCGTGTCGTTCAGTACTTC,CASSLGLSGRVVQYF
.,.,TRBJ2-3,TRBV7-9,TGTGCCAGCAGCCCGTCCCTAAGCACAGATACGCAGTATTTT,CASSPSLSTDTQYF
few,.,TRBJ1-1,TRBV4-3,TGCGCCAGCAGCCAAGGACTGCGTTTCTGGGGAGAGAACACTGAAGCTTTCTTT,CASSQGLRFWGENTEAFF
.,TRBD1,TRBJ2-7,TRBV5-1,TGCGCCAGCAGCTTAGGGGGCCTGCCCTCCTACGAGCAGTACTTC,CASSLGGLPSYEQYF
few,.,TRBJ2-2,TRBV4-1,TGCGCCAGCAGCCCGACTGGGGCGGGGTCCGGGGAGCTGTTTTTT,CASSPTGAGSGELFF
.,.,TRBJ2-3,TRBV6-2/TRBV6-3,TGTGCCAGCAGTTGGCGGAGCACAGATACGCAGTATTTT,CASSWRSTDTQYF
.,.,TRBJ1-5,TRBV30,TGTGCCTGGAGTGGAGCAGGGTATAGCAATCAGCCCCAGCATTTT,CAWSGAGYSNQPQHF
few,.,TRBJ2-5,TRBV10-3,TGTGCCATCAGCGGATCCGGGGCCGAAGAGACCCAGTACTTC,CAISGSGAEETQYF
many,.,TRBJ2-4,TRBV12-3/TRBV12-4,TGTGCCAGCAGTTTAGGCAGCTTCAAAAACATTCAGTACTTC,CASSLGSFKNIQYF
few,.,TRBJ1-1,TRBV5-1,TGCGCCAGCAGCTTTCTGGGCGGGGCCACTGAAGCTTTCTTT,CASSFLGGATEAFF
many,TRBD2,TRBJ2-1,TRBV5-4,TGTGCCAGCACCCCACTAGCGGGGCAACCTTTTAGCTCCTACAATGAGCAGTTCTTC,CASTPLAGQPFSSYNEQFF
.,TRBD1,TRBJ1-6,TRBV12-3/TRBV12-4,TGTGCCAGCAGTCTTGACAGGGTCTTGGGTAATTCACCCCTCCACTTT,CASSLDRVLGNSPLHF
.,.,TRBJ1-1,TRBV6-1,TGTGCCAGCAGTGATATCGGGAGCATGAACACTGAAGCTTTCTTT,CASSDIGSMNTEAFF
few,.,TRBJ2-3,TRBV2,TGTGCCAGCGGACTAGATACGCAGTATTTT,CASGLDTQYF
many,TRBD1,TRBJ1-1,TRBV12-3/TRBV12-4,TGTGCCAGCAGTTTTCAGGGGGCGAACACTGAAGCTTTCTTT,CASSFQGANTEAFF
.,.,TRBJ1-2,TRBV7-2,TGTGCCAGCAGCCCTCAACAGGGAGGGGCTTGGGGCTACACCTTC,CASSPQQGGAWGYTF
many,TRBD2,TRBJ2-3,TRBV9,TGTGCCAGCAGCGTAGGGCTAGCGGGGGGCCACACGCAGTATTTT,CASSVGLAGGHTQYF
few,.,TRBJ1-2,TRBV6-2/TRBV6-3,TGTGCCAGCAGTTGGCCCGGGGAGCGCTATGGCTACACCTTC,CASSWPGERYGYTF
once,.,TRBJ2-1,TRBV5-6,TGTGCCAGCAGCTTGGAGTTCCGGGGGGCATCCTACAATGAGCAGTTCTTC,CASSLEFRGASYNEQFF
.,TRBD1,TRBJ1-4,TRBV5-5,TGTGCCAGCAGGAGGACAGGGGTAGATGAAAAACTGTTTTTT,CASRRTGVDEKLFF
.,TRBD1,TRBJ1-5,TRBV2,TGTGCCAGCAGCCCTGACAGGGGCACTGGGCCCCAGCATTTT,CASSPDRGTGPQHF
many,.,TRBJ1-1,TRBV6-6,TGTGCCAGCATGGTAGACGAGTTCCCTGAAGCTTTCTTT,CASMVDEFPEAFF
few,.,TRBJ2-6,TRBV5-1,TGCGCCAGCACCTTGGACGGGGGCTCTGGGGCCAACGTCCTGACTTTC,CASTLDGGSGANVLTF
once,.,TRBJ1-6,TRBV15,TGTGCCACCAGCAGAGATGCCCCAATGGGGGGGTCACCCCTCCACTTT,CATSRDAPMGGSPLHF
.,.,TRBJ1-2,TRBV30,TGTGCCTGGGACCGGGGAGGGAGGGATGGCTACACCTTC,CAWDRGGRDGYTF
few,TRBD2,TRBJ2-7,TRBV7-3,TGTGCCAGCAGCCTAGGGACTAGGAGCTCCTACGAGCAGTACTTC,CASSLGTRSSYEQYF
few,TRBD1,TRBJ1-1,TRBV7-8,TGTGCCAGCAGCTCGCAGACAGGGGGAACCACTGAAGCTTTCTTT,CASSSQTGGTTEAFF
once,.,TRBJ1-2,TRBV7-2,TGTGCCAGCAGCGCCGGGCGGGCCCCAGCCGGTGGCTACACCTTC,CASSAGRAPAGGYTF
few,.,TRBJ2-1,TRBV29-1,TGCAGCGTTGGCGCAGGGGGGTACAATGAGCAGTTCTTC,CSVGAGGYNEQFF
few,.,TRBJ1-5,TRBV4-2,TGTGCCAGCAGCCAGGGAATTACCGCGGGCAATCAGCCCCAGCATTTT,CASSQGITAGNQPQHF
few,.,TRBJ1-5,TRBV5-1,TGCGCCAGCAGCTTGGGCGGGGGCCCTCAGCCCCAGCATTTT,CASSLGGGPQPQHF
many,.,TRBJ2-3,TRBV4-3,TGCGCCAGCAGCCAAGACCTGAGCAATCTACTGACAGATACGCAGTATTTT,CASSQDLSNLLTDTQYF
few,.,TRBJ2-3,TRBV6-6,TGTGCCAGCAGTCCCTCTGCAGATACGCAGTATTTT,CASSPSADTQYF
few,.,TRBJ1-1,TRBV5-1,TGCGCCAGCAGCACCACGGCTAACACTGAAGCTTTCTTT,CASSTTANTEAFF
.,TRBD1,TRBJ1-2,TRBV24-1,TGTGCCACCAGTGATACCCCCGGACAGGGGTCGTATGGCTACACCTTC,CATSDTPGQGSYGYTF
.,.,TRBJ1-1,TRBV12-3/TRBV12-4,TGTGCCAGCAGTTTATTTCGGTTGAACACTGAAGCTTTCTTT,CASSLFRLNTEAFF
few,.,TRBJ2-3,TRBV18,TGTGCCAGCTCACCGAGGGCTTCCCTTTCAGATACGCAGTATTTT,CASSPRASLSDTQYF
few,.,TRBJ2-6,TRBV5-1,TGCGCCAGCAGCCGGGCAGGGTTAGTCTCTGGGGCCAACGTCCTGACTTTC,CASSRAGLVSGANVLTF
few,.,TRBJ2-5,TRBV20-1,TGCAGTGCTAGGGACTACCCTAGAGAGACCCAGTACTTC,CSARDYPRETQYF
.,.,TRBJ1-6,TRBV12-3/TRBV12-4,TGTGCCAGCAGTTTAGGGGCAGGGCATTCACCCCTCCACTTT,CASSLGAGHSPLHF
.,.,TRBJ1-4,TRBV10-2,TGCGCCAGCCGGGACACAACAACTAATGAAAAACTGTTTTTT,CASRDTTTNEKLFF
.,.,TRBJ2-3,TRBV6-6,TGTGCCAGTTCCACAATCGAGGAAAAAGATACGCAGTATTTT,CASSTIEEKDTQYF
.,.,TRBJ2-5,TRBV20-1,TGCAGTGCTAGTGGTGTACAAGAGACCCAGTACTTC,CSASGVQETQYF
few,TRBD2,TRBJ2-5,TRBV20-1,TGCAGTGCTAGATATACTAGCGGCCAAGAGACCCAGTACTTC,CSARYTSGQETQYF
.,.,TRBJ1-5,TRBV5-4,TGTGCCAGCAGCTTGCGGGGAGACAATCAGCCCCAGCATTTT,CASSLRGDNQPQHF
.,TRBD2,TRBJ2-3,TRBV6-5,TGTGCCAGCAGTTACTCCCGGACTAGCGGGGGCCTAAGCACAGATACGCAGTATTTT,CASSYSRTSGGLSTDTQYF